These 19 T cell receptor beta chains were sequenced from one sample in a study of control samples from healthy donors and cancer patients. The method was immunoSEQ multiplex PCR; TCRdb's version includes in-frame clones alone and lacks a portion of them. The sample has roughly 100,000 clones, roughly 90% seen once. The sequencing input was PBMCs. These receptors all stem from a man between 60 and 75 years old with lung cancer.

The table lists this clone with a few counts. This chain joins TRBV25-1 and TRBJ2-4; D perhaps matches TRBD1 (5 bases). Germline-derived CDR1 and CDR2 are MGHDK and SYGVNS. This CDR3 is 16 amino acids long. The V end was cut by 4 bases, the J end by 8 bases, with 21 bases between. CDR3 in amino acids: CASSALQGLDKHIQYF. CDR3 in DNA: TGTGCCAGCAGTGCTCTTCAGGGATTGGATAAACACATTCAGTACTTC.

The V call is TRBV4-2, the J call TRBJ1-3; the D is unclear. This CDR3 region has 17 residues. The germline V and J ends were trimmed by 6 bases and 2 bases, with 20 bases remaining between them. Germline V gene sequence: CDR1 LGHNA, CDR2 YNFKEQ. The CDR3 reads CASSPNLSNQPGNTIYF. The DNA for the CDR3 is TGTGCCAGCAGTCCAAACTTATCAAATCAACCTGGAAACACCATATATTTT.

V and J are TRBV18 and TRBJ1-2; TRBD1 matches 7 bases. The CDR3 spans 15 residues. Germline loops: CDR1 KGHSH, CDR2 LQKENI. V lost 3 bases to trimming and J lost 4 bases; unmatched junction nucleotides: 8. This chain's CDR3 is CASSPDRTNLYGYTF. The CDR3 DNA reads as TGTGCCAGCTCACCGGACAGGACGAACCTCTATGGCTACACCTTC.

The chain has TRBV6-5 and TRBJ1-1, with a tentative D call TRBD1 (5 bases). Germline V gives CDR1 MNHEY, CDR2 SVGAGI. This CDR3 is built from 12 residues. The germline V and J ends were trimmed by 3 bases and 11 bases, with 13 bases remaining between them. The CDR3 reads CASSYDRAKAFF. CDR3 nucleotide sequence: TGTGCCAGCAGTTATGACAGAGCGAAGGCTTTCTTT.

The V call is TRBV24-1, the J call TRBJ2-3; D not certain. The CDR3 runs 13 residues. CDR1 and CDR2 from the germline V gene are KGHDR and SFDVKD. Trimming stripped 9 bases from V and 0 bases from J, with 9 bases between. CDR3 sequence: CATDTDSTDTQYF. The CDR3 region has the DNA TGTGCCACCGACACCGACAGCACAGATACGCAGTATTTT.

The chain carries TRBV19 and TRBJ2-2; 7 bases are a match to TRBD1. Trimming took 5 bases from V and 6 from J; bases not matched to a gene: 3. Germline values: CDR1 LNHDA, CDR2 SQIVND (reference sequence). The CDR3 consists of 13 residues. The CDR3 DNA is TGTGCCAGTAGTTTACAGGGGTCCGGGGAGCTGTTTTTT. Its protein product is CASSLQGSGELFF.

This clone came up a few times. The identical CDR3 is also encoded by other nucleotide sequences in the sample. In DNA, the CDR3 is TGTGCCAGCTCACCACTGAACACCGGGGAGCTGTTTTTT. Translation: CASSPLNTGELFF. The chain joins TRBV18 to TRBJ2-2; D uncertain. Germline-derived CDR1 and CDR2 are KGHSH and LQKENI. V lost 1 base, J lost 1 base, and 1 base lay in between. The CDR3 length is 13 residues. Drawing the rest from reference TRBV18 and TRBJ2-2, the complete variable domain is NAGVMQNPRHLVRRRGQEARLRCSPMKGHSHVYWYRQLPEEGLKFMVYLQKENIIDESGMPKERFSAEFPKEGPSILRIQQVVRGDSAAYFCASSPLNTGELFFGEGSRLTVL.

The chain recombines TRBV5-1 with TRBJ1-1; 7 nucleotides agree with TRBD1. Germline CDR1 reads SGHRS; CDR2 reads YFSETQ. After removal of 4 bases from V and 0 bases from J, the junction contained 12 bases not matched to a gene. The CDR3 spans 17 residues. DNA for the CDR3: TGCGCCAGCAGCCCCCGAGCAGGGGGGGGCATGAACACTGAAGCTTTCTTT. Translation: CASSPRAGGGMNTEAFF.

This clone has only one observation. The V and J genes are TRBV5-1 and TRBJ1-4, with D unclear. CDR1 is SGHRS and CDR2 is YFSETQ in the germline V gene. This CDR3 region has 16 residues. The germline V and J ends were trimmed by 7 bases and 5 bases, with 21 bases remaining between them. CDR3 DNA sequence: TGCGCCAGCTGGACCTTTAGAACCGGCAAAAATGAAAAACTGTTTTTT. Translation: CASWTFRTGKNEKLFF.

The chain combines TRBV13 with TRBJ2-2; D tentatively reads TRBD1 or TRBD2 (5 bases each). There are 16 residues in the CDR3. Germline V gene sequence: CDR1 PRHDT, CDR2 FYEKMQ (reference sequence). V was shortened by 5 bases and J by 2 bases, with 15 bases between the two germline ends. CDR3 sequence reads: CASSILRDPNTGELFF. DNA of the CDR3: TGTGCCAGCAGCATCCTCAGGGACCCTAACACCGGGGAGCTGTTTTTT.

This clone has just one count. The chain joins TRBV7-3 to TRBJ2-1; TRBD2 matches 14 bases. CDR1 is SGHTA, CDR2 FQGTGA, per germline. There are 18 residues in the CDR3. With V trimmed by 5 bases and J by 0 bases, 6 bases remained unmatched. This chain's CDR3 is CASSRTSGGQSSYNEQFF. In DNA, the CDR3 is TGTGCCAGCAGCCGGACTAGCGGGGGGCAAAGCTCCTACAATGAGCAGTTCTTC.

The chain is built from TRBV18 and TRBJ1-1; 9 bases align to TRBD1. Germline V lookup: CDR1 KGHSH, CDR2 LQKENI. J lost 4 bases, V lost 3 bases, and 12 bases had no gene match. The CDR3 has 17 amino acids. This CDR3 reads CASSPLYNRDRVTEAFF. CDR3 in DNA: TGTGCCAGCTCACCCCTTTACAACCGGGACAGGGTCACTGAAGCTTTCTTT.

The V call is TRBV12-3 or TRBV12-4, the J call TRBJ1-1; a weak D match, TRBD1 (6 bases). Between the trimmed V and J ends, which lost 0 bases and 10 bases, there was a span of 12 bases. The CDR3 has 13 residues. CDR3 nucleotide sequence: TGTGCCAGCAGTTTAGCGAGGTGGGGGGCAGCTTTCTTT. Translating gives CASSLARWGAAFF.

This clone was detected only once. The V and J genes are TRBV5-1 and TRBJ2-5; possible D gene TRBD1, 6 bases. With 7 bases removed from V and 4 bases from J, the gap between germline ends came to 17 bases. CDR1 and CDR2 (germline): SGHRS, YFSETQ. The CDR3 runs 14 residues. CDR3 DNA: TGCGCCAGCGGCCATGGGGGCTTCGGAGAGACCCAGTACTTC. This sequence encodes CASGHGGFGETQYF.

This chain links TRBV7-3 with TRBJ1-1; D is ambiguous. The length of the CDR3 is 13 residues. CDR1 and CDR2 (germline): SGHTA, FQGTGA. Trimming removed 0 bases at V and 6 bases at J, with 8 bases between. Here the CDR3 reads CASSLTANAEAFF. The CDR3 DNA reads as TGTGCCAGCAGCTTAACGGCAAACGCTGAAGCTTTCTTT. The whole variable domain, filled in from reference TRBV7-3 and TRBJ1-1, reads GAGVSQTPSNKVTEKGKYVELRCDPISGHTALYWYRQSLGQGPEFLIYFQGTGAADDSGLPNDRFFAVRPEGSVSTLKIQRTERGDSAVYLCASSLTANAEAFFGQGTRLTVV.

The V call is TRBV5-1, the J call TRBJ2-5; tentative D call: TRBD1 (6 bases). The length of the CDR3 is 14 residues. V gave up 9 bases and J gave up 4 bases, with 19 bases separating them. CDR1 SGHRS and CDR2 YFSETQ come from the germline V gene. The CDR3 coding sequence is TGCGCCACCAAACCACTAACAGGGAGAGAGACCCAGTACTTC. Its translation is CATKPLTGRETQYF. Variable domain in full (rest from reference TRBV5-1 and TRBJ2-5): KAGVTQTPRYLIKTRGQQVTLSCSPISGHRSVSWYQQTPGQGLQFLFEYFSETQRNKGNFPGRFSGRQFSNSRSEMNVSTLELGDSALYLCATKPLTGRETQYFGPGTRLLVL.

The gene calls are TRBV18 and TRBJ1-2; TRBD1 matches at 12 bases. Germline V gene lookup returns CDR1 KGHSH and CDR2 LQKENI. Trimming took 3 bases from V and 7 from J; bases not matched to a gene: 9. The CDR3 is 16 residues long. The CDR3 region has the DNA TGTGCCAGCTCACCTTATCCGGGACAGGGGGCGCGTGGCTACACCTTC. Translation gives CASSPYPGQGARGYTF.

The chain couples TRBV29-1 to TRBJ2-3; TRBD1 aligns across 7 bases. Germline CDR1 and CDR2: SQVTM and ANQGSEA. The V gene end was trimmed by 5 bases and the J gene end by 3 bases; junction bases not matched to a gene: 5. The CDR3 runs to 13 residues. CDR3: CSVRRDRTDTQYF. CDR3 in DNA: TGCAGCGTTCGAAGGGACAGAACAGATACGCAGTATTTT.

The sample holds one count of this clone. This sequence joins TRBV5-1 and TRBJ2-3, with unresolved D. CDR3 length: 14 amino acids. Trimming stripped 0 bases from V and 0 bases from J, with 5 bases between. Germline CDR1 is SGHRS and CDR2 is YFSETQ. In DNA form, the CDR3 reads TGCGCCAGCAGCTTGGCCGGCAGCACAGATACGCAGTATTTT. Residues: CASSLAGSTDTQYF.